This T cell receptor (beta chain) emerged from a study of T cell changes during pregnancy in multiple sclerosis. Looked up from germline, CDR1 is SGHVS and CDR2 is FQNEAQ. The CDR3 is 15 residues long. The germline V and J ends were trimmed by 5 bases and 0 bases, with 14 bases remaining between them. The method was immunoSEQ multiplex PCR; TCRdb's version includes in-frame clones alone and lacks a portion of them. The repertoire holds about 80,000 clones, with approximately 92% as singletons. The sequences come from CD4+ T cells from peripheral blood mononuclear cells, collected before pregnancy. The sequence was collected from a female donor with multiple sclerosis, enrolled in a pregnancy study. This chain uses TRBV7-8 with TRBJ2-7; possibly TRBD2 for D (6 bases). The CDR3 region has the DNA TGTGCCAGCAGCCCGGAGGGCCAAAGCTCCTACGAGCAGTACTTC. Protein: CASSPEGQSSYEQYF.